This entry lists 8 T cell receptor beta chains sequenced from one sample in a study of CD8 T cells in ankylosing spondylitis. TCRdb recomputed calls from the 5' RACE reads with MiXCR, one row per CDR3 protein. In the table there are over 30,000 distinct CDR3 sequences, more than 15% of which are singletons. The sequenced sample was blood. Receptor source: a male donor with ankylosing spondylitis or in good health (not recorded which).

This clonotype showed up just a few times. This chain links TRBV6-2 or TRBV6-3 with TRBJ2-1; D uncertain. Germline loops: CDR1 MNHEY, CDR2 SVGEGT. The CDR3 has 13 amino acids. V lost 1 base and J 10 bases, leaving 11 bases between the germline ends. The CDR3: CASSYFTTQEQFF. The CDR3 bases are TGTGCCAGCAGTTACTTTACCACCCAGGAGCAGTTCTTC.

This clonotype occurred a few times. The chain is built from TRBV28 and TRBJ2-2, with 8 bases aligning to TRBD2. The germline V gene encodes CDR1 MDHEN and CDR2 SYDVKM. The J segment lost 0 bases and the V segment lost 8 bases, leaving 5 bases of the junction unmatched. This CDR3 region has 15 residues. Here the CDR3 reads CASRGLEANTGELFF. The CDR3 nucleotides read TGTGCCAGCCGGGGACTAGAGGCGAACACCGGGGAGCTGTTTTTT.

This clonotype was recorded a few times. The rearrangement links TRBV2 to TRBJ2-2; a possible D gene is TRBD1 (5 bases). Trimming shortened V by 6 bases and J by 3 bases, and 11 bases separated the two germline ends. Germline lookup yields CDR1 SNHLY and CDR2 FYNNEI. The length of the CDR3 is 14 residues. The CDR3 bases are TGTGCCAGCAGGGCAGGGTTGGACACCGGGGAGCTGTTTTTT. Its protein product is CASRAGLDTGELFF.

This clonotype showed up just a few times. The chain combines TRBV12-3 or TRBV12-4 with TRBJ2-1, with 8 positions matching TRBD2. The CDR3 spans 15 residues. V was pared by 2 bases and J by 5 bases, with 5 bases of the junction left unmatched. This CDR3 is CASSLPLAANNEQFF. The CDR3 nucleotides read TGTGCCAGCAGTTTACCACTAGCGGCAAACAATGAGCAGTTCTTC.

The rearrangement joins TRBV20-1 to TRBJ2-7; the D gene could be TRBD1 or TRBD2 (5 bases each). Per germline, CDR1 DFQATT and CDR2 SNEGSKA (reference sequence). V was pared by 3 bases and J by 6 bases, with 18 bases between. The CDR3 runs to 14 residues. The CDR3 DNA is TGCAGTGCTAGTCTTTGGGGGTTACAAGGCGAGCAGTACGTC. The encoded protein is CSASLWGLQGEQYV.

CDR3 sequence reads: CSARDARGHNEQFF. DNA of the CDR3: TGCAGTGCTAGAGATGCGCGCGGACACAATGAGCAGTTCTTC. The chain couples TRBV20-1 to TRBJ2-1; D ambiguous. Trimming left V 0 bases short and J 5 bases short, with 11 bases between. Germline V lookup: CDR1 DFQATT, CDR2 SNEGSKA (reference sequence). CDR3 length: 14 amino acids.

The chain carries TRBV27 and TRBJ2-7; D possibly corresponds to TRBD1 (6 bases). This CDR3 comprises 14 residues. V lost 4 bases and J 6 bases, leaving 16 bases between the germline ends. CDR1 is MNHEY, CDR2 SMNVEV, per germline (reference sequence). CDR3 sequence: CASSSTSGAPEQYF. In DNA form, the CDR3 reads TGTGCCAGCAGTTCCACCTCAGGGGCTCCCGAGCAGTACTTC.

J is TRBJ2-3 and V is TRBV9; D is possibly TRBD2 (6 bases). Germline V gives CDR1 SGDLS, CDR2 YYNGEE. V lost 2 bases and J 0 bases, leaving 10 bases between the germline ends. The CDR3 extends over 15 amino acids. The CDR3 coding sequence is TGTGCCAGCAGCGTTAGCGGCCATAGCACAGATACGCAGTATTTT. Its translation: CASSVSGHSTDTQYF.